The 5 T cell receptor beta chains presented below share a single source sample, sequenced in a study of T-cell reconstitution after alpha-beta-depleted transplantation in children. This sample's TCRbeta library carried unique molecular identifier barcodes. MiXCR, applied by TCRdb to the PCR reads, yields one record per CDR3 protein. The table has about 980,000 distinct CDR3 sequences, less than 30% seen once; the top ten hold roughly 30%. This specimen consisted of PBMCs, mostly from graft donor cells, obtained 360 days after TCRalphabeta/CD19-depleted stem cell transplant. Receptors originate from a boy in the first two years of life who had a stem cell transplant for SCID, so the T cells may come from the graft donor.

The chain combines TRBV29-1 with TRBJ2-2; unclear D gene. Looked up from germline, CDR1 is SQVTM and CDR2 is ANQGSEA. This CDR3 comprises 14 residues. With 3 bases removed from V and 5 bases from J, the gap between germline ends came to 13 bases. The CDR3 spells CSVDAFGQTGELFF. For the CDR3, the DNA is TGCAGCGTTGATGCATTCGGTCAGACCGGGGAGCTGTTTTTT.

This clonotype was observed a handful of times. This sequence joins TRBV20-1 and TRBJ1-1; possible D gene TRBD1, 5 bases. The CDR3 has 16 amino acids. The V and J ends lost 4 bases and 0 bases respectively, with 18 bases between them. CDR1 and CDR2 (germline): DFQATT, SNEGSKA (reference sequence). CDR3 sequence: CSAIALGARLNTEAFF. The CDR3 bases are TGCAGTGCTATAGCCCTTGGGGCACGCTTGAACACTGAAGCTTTCTTT.

This sequence joins TRBV5-1 and TRBJ2-5, with 12 bases fitting TRBD1. V gave up 4 bases and J gave up 6 bases; unmatched junction bases: 13. The CDR3 contains 17 residues. The V gene's germline CDR1 is SGHRS and CDR2 YFSETQ. CDR3 nucleotide sequence: TGCGCCAGCAGCGCTCGGGACAGGGGGCACCTCCGGAAGACCCAGTACTTC. This codes for CASSARDRGHLRKTQYF.

This rearrangement joins TRBV7-9 to TRBJ1-6; no clear D. Germline assignment: CDR1 SEHNR and CDR2 FQNEAQ (reference sequence). Trimming took 2 bases from V and 8 from J, leaving 16 bases between them. The CDR3 consists of 16 residues. As DNA, the CDR3 is TGTGCCAGCAGCTTATATTCCGCGGATCGAGATTCACCCCTCCACTTT. Translation gives CASSLYSADRDSPLHF.

V and J are TRBV20-1 and TRBJ2-7; TRBD1 matches at 8 bases. In germline, CDR1 is DFQATT, CDR2 SNEGSKA (reference sequence). The length of the CDR3 is 14 residues. The trim removed 0 bases at V and 4 bases at J, leaving 5 bases unmatched. The CDR3 here is CSARDGTGQYEQYF. DNA for the CDR3: TGCAGTGCTAGAGACGGGACAGGCCAGTACGAGCAGTACTTC.